This T cell receptor beta chain appears in the sequencing data of a study of spatial heterogeneity in lung cancer. TCR cDNA molecules each had a unique molecular identifier. In TCRdb, the 5' RACE reads were re-called with MiXCR into one record per CDR3 protein. The repertoire includes about 45,000 distinct CDR3 sequences, approximately 10% of them detected once, and roughly 40% sits in the top ten. This sample's time point: sample taken at primary tumor resection. Tumor, nontumor lung or frozen PBMC supplied whole RNA, sequenced without sorting. Study results and caveats: Blood carried ubiquitous expanded tumor TCRs more at resection than follow-up.

Germline CDR1 and CDR2: SGHRS and YFSETQ. The CDR3 runs to 15 residues. The germline V and J ends were trimmed by 4 bases and 2 bases, with 13 bases remaining between them. This clonotype was seen a handful of times. Its antigen is as yet unknown. The sample in question was PBMCs, obtained at surgery. The gene calls are TRBV5-1 and TRBJ2-1, with D possibly TRBD1 on 5 matching bases. This TCR came from a female donor with early-stage non-small cell lung cancer. The CDR3 loop is CASSLGTGAYNEQFF. In DNA form, the CDR3 reads TGCGCCAGCAGCCTGGGAACAGGAGCCTACAATGAGCAGTTCTTC.